Presented here are 24 T cell receptor beta chains from one specimen sequenced in a study of control samples from healthy donors and cancer patients. Only in-frame clones appear in the TCRdb table, and some are missing; sequencing was by immunoSEQ multiplex PCR. The sample has around 200,000 clones, roughly 94% seen once. The sequencing input was blood. These receptors all come from a man aged 50-60 years in good health.

This chain uses TRBV5-1 with TRBJ2-6; 7 nucleotides agree with TRBD1. The CDR3 runs to 18 residues. J gave up 1 base and V 0 bases, and 7 bases lay outside the gene matches. CDR1 SGHRS and CDR2 YFSETQ come from the germline V gene. CDR3 region: CASSLEGTALSGANVLTF. The CDR3 DNA is TGCGCCAGCAGCTTGGAGGGGACAGCCCTATCTGGGGCCAACGTCCTGACTTTC.

The V gene is TRBV7-2, the J gene TRBJ2-5, with D perhaps given as TRBD1 or TRBD2 (5 bases each). The germline CDR1 and CDR2 sequences are SGHTA and FQGNSA. This CDR3 region has 14 residues. V was shortened by 1 base and J by 1 base, with 7 bases between the two germline ends. CDR3 nucleotides: TGTGCCAGCAGCTTAGACGGGACCCAAGAGACCCAGTACTTC. Protein: CASSLDGTQETQYF.

The CDR3 loop reads CASRKGGALDTQYF. CDR3 in DNA: TGTGCCAGCAGGAAAGGAGGGGCTTTAGATACGCAGTATTTT. V gene TRBV6-5 combines with J gene TRBJ2-3; the D gene is possibly TRBD2 (6 bases). V was shortened by 6 bases and J by 5 bases, with 15 bases between the two germline ends. CDR3 length equals 14 residues. In germline, CDR1 is MNHEY, CDR2 SVGAGI.

The V call is TRBV29-1, the J call TRBJ1-1, with D possibly TRBD1 on 6 matching bases. The CDR3 totals 13 residues. Trimming pared 2 bases from V and 5 bases from J, leaving 12 bases between. The germline V gene encodes CDR1 SQVTM and CDR2 ANQGSEA. The CDR3 DNA is TGCAGCGTTGAACACAGGGAGGGGACTGAAGCTTTCTTT. Translation: CSVEHREGTEAFF.

This chain uses TRBV18 with TRBJ1-1; D uncertain. In germline, CDR1 is KGHSH, CDR2 LQKENI. The V and J ends lost 1 base and 8 bases respectively, with 14 bases between them. CDR3 size: 14 residues. CDR3 nucleotides: TGTGCCAGCTCACCACAGGCCGGCACGGACGAAGCTTTCTTT. It encodes CASSPQAGTDEAFF. The full variable domain, in which reference TRBV18 and TRBJ1-1 provide the parts outside the CDR3, is NAGVMQNPRHLVRRRGQEARLRCSPMKGHSHVYWYRQLPEEGLKFMVYLQKENIIDESGMPKERFSAEFPKEGPSILRIQQVVRGDSAAYFCASSPQAGTDEAFFGQGTRLTVV.

The chain carries TRBV5-5 and TRBJ1-2; D not resolved. The germline CDR1 and CDR2 sequences are SGHKS and YYEKEE (reference sequence). V was pared by 0 bases and J by 1 base, with 10 bases between. The CDR3 is 15 residues long. The CDR3 reads CASSLGGLGNYGYTF. The CDR3 DNA sequence: TGTGCCAGCAGCTTGGGAGGGTTGGGTAACTATGGCTACACCTTC.

The chain carries TRBV6-2 or TRBV6-3 and TRBJ1-5; D not certain. This CDR3 contains 13 residues. The germline V gene has CDR1 MNHEY and CDR2 SVGEGT. V lost 2 bases to trimming and J lost 3 bases, with 5 bases between them. CDR3 sequence reads: CASSYRDNQPQHF. Written as DNA, the CDR3 is TGTGCCAGCAGTTACAGGGACAATCAGCCCCAGCATTTT.

The chain has TRBV6-6 and TRBJ1-5, with 10 positions matching TRBD1. CDR1 MNHNY and CDR2 SVGAGI come from the germline V gene (reference sequence). J was trimmed by 7 bases and V by 2 bases; bases with no gene match: 2. This CDR3 region has 14 residues. CDR3 nucleotides: TGTGCCAGCAGTTACCAGGACAGGGGGCAGCCCCAGCATTTT. This translates into CASSYQDRGQPQHF.

The genes are TRBV2 and TRBJ1-5, with D possibly matching TRBD1 (5 bases). Germline assignment: CDR1 SNHLY and CDR2 FYNNEI. Trimming left V 8 bases short and J 6 bases short, with 17 bases between. CDR3 length: 14 residues. CDR3 residues: CASSKNQGLQPQHF. CDR3 DNA sequence: TGTGCCAGCTCCAAGAACCAGGGACTTCAGCCCCAGCATTTT.

The chain joins TRBV7-8 to TRBJ1-1; TRBD1 might be the D (6 bases). The V end was cut by 7 bases, the J end by 0 bases, with 27 bases between. The length of the CDR3 is 19 residues. Germline loops: CDR1 SGHVS, CDR2 FQNEAQ. CDR3 nucleotide sequence: TGTGCCAGCATACTGCGTCGTCTGGCCGGGACACAGATGAACACTGAAGCTTTCTTT. It encodes CASILRRLAGTQMNTEAFF.

The V call is TRBV27, the J call TRBJ1-5; D is unclear. The germline V gene encodes CDR1 MNHEY and CDR2 SMNVEV (reference sequence). CDR3 length: 14 residues. Trimming took 2 bases from V and 3 from J, leaving 8 bases between them. The CDR3 loop is CASSLRGYNQPQHF. The CDR3 DNA reads TGTGCCAGCAGTTTACGTGGGTACAATCAGCCCCAGCATTTT.

This sequence joins TRBV9 and TRBJ2-1; 14 bases line up with TRBD2. V shed 4 bases and J 0 bases; nucleotides not matched to a gene: 6. CDR3 size: 18 residues. Germline loops: CDR1 SGDLS, CDR2 YYNGEE. CDR3 protein: CASSSGLAGGSSYNEQFF. The CDR3 DNA reads TGTGCCAGCAGCTCCGGACTAGCGGGGGGAAGCTCCTACAATGAGCAGTTCTTC.

This chain joins TRBV4-3 and TRBJ2-2; 9 positions match TRBD1. V lost 0 bases and J lost 3; bases outside the gene matches: 14. Germline CDR1 reads LGHNA; CDR2 reads YSLEER. The CDR3 spans 20 residues. CDR3 protein: CASSQDYGDRVFLDTGELFF. The DNA of the CDR3 is TGCGCCAGCAGCCAAGATTATGGGGACAGGGTTTTTTTAGACACCGGGGAGCTGTTTTTT.

J is TRBJ2-1 and V is TRBV7-2, with D possibly TRBD2 on 7 matching bases. Germline CDR1 is SGHTA and CDR2 is FQGNSA. Trimming cost V 4 bases and J 7 bases, with 14 bases left between them. The CDR3 is made up of 14 amino acids. The CDR3 DNA reads as TGTGCCAGCAGCTCCCTGGGGGGGGCGAATGAGCAGTTCTTC. Amino acid sequence: CASSSLGGANEQFF.

The rearrangement joins TRBV30 to TRBJ2-3; tentatively, D is TRBD2 (6 bases). CDR1 GTSNPN and CDR2 SVGIG come from the germline V gene (reference sequence). The CDR3 sequence is 13 residues long. The V end was cut by 2 bases, the J end by 4 bases, with 10 bases between. The CDR3 DNA reads as TGTGCCTGGAGTACCGGAGGGGCAGATACGCAGTATTTT. It yields the protein CAWSTGGADTQYF.

This chain links TRBV18 with TRBJ1-2; tentative D call: TRBD1 (6 bases). CDR3 size: 18 residues. Trimming left V 4 bases short and J 4 bases short, with 25 bases between. CDR1 is KGHSH, CDR2 LQKENI, per germline. The CDR3 region has the DNA TGTGCCAGCTCACACACTCCCCCGACGGGGGCCCCCGTCTATGGCTACACCTTC. Amino acids: CASSHTPPTGAPVYGYTF.

J is TRBJ1-5 and V is TRBV19, with D possibly TRBD1 on 5 matching bases. Trimming took 8 bases from V and 2 from J, leaving 22 bases between them. Germline V gene lookup returns CDR1 LNHDA and CDR2 SQIVND (reference sequence). This CDR3 is built from 17 residues. Here the CDR3 DNA reads TGTGCCAGTCTTCCAGGGACCGCCTCAGGTCGCAATCAGCCCCAGCATTTT. Its translation is CASLPGTASGRNQPQHF.

V is TRBV18 and J is TRBJ2-1; 11 bases map to TRBD2. V trimming: 2 bases; J trimming: 7 bases; junction bases outside the gene matches: 1. There are 14 residues in the CDR3. The germline V gene encodes CDR1 KGHSH and CDR2 LQKENI. CDR3 in DNA: TGTGCCAGCTCACCAGGACTAGCGGGTAATGAGCAGTTCTTC. Amino acid sequence: CASSPGLAGNEQFF.

The rearrangement uses TRBV6-2 or TRBV6-3 and TRBJ1-4; 9 positions agree with TRBD1. Germline loops: CDR1 MNHEY, CDR2 SVGEGT. This CDR3 has 16 amino acids. The V segment lost 2 bases and the J segment 11 bases; nucleotides outside the gene matches: 12. The CDR3 DNA is TGTGCCAGCAGTTACAGTACCGGGACAGGGTTGGGGAAACTGTTTTTT. Translating it yields CASSYSTGTGLGKLFF.

The chain recombines TRBV7-2 with TRBJ2-5; tentatively, D is TRBD2 (6 bases). CDR1 and CDR2 from the germline V gene are SGHTA and FQGNSA. This CDR3 is built from 14 residues. V lost 2 bases to trimming and J lost 5 bases, with 12 bases between them. For the CDR3, the DNA is TGTGCCAGCAGCTTAAACAGTGGAGGGGAGACCCAGTACTTC. Translation gives CASSLNSGGETQYF.

This chain uses TRBV15 with TRBJ1-5; D unclear. Germline loops: CDR1 LNHNV, CDR2 YYDKDF (reference sequence). The CDR3 has 13 residues. V lost 4 bases and J lost 6, with 10 bases in between. CDR3 DNA: TGTGCCACCAGCAACCAGTGGAGTCAGCCCCAGCATTTT. Protein product: CATSNQWSQPQHF.

J is TRBJ2-3 and V is TRBV18, with 7 bases matching TRBD1. Germline values: CDR1 KGHSH, CDR2 LQKENI. The V and J ends lost 1 base and 3 bases, in that order; junction bases with no gene match: 4. The CDR3 is 15 amino acids. The CDR3 bases are TGTGCCAGCTCACCACGTTCACAGGGGACAGATACGCAGTATTTT. As protein: CASSPRSQGTDTQYF.

V and J are TRBV7-2 and TRBJ1-2; D unclear. V lost 8 bases, J lost 4 bases, and 14 bases lay in between. Germline CDR1 reads SGHTA; CDR2 reads FQGNSA. This CDR3 contains 13 residues. CDR3 protein: CASPGLTLYGYTF. CDR3 in DNA: TGTGCCAGCCCAGGTCTGACTCTCTATGGCTACACCTTC. Filled out from reference TRBV7-2 and TRBJ1-2, the complete variable domain reads GAGVSQSPSNKVTEKGKDVELRCDPISGHTALYWYRQSLGQGLEFLIYFQGNSAPDKSGLPSDRFSAERTGGSVSTLTIQRTQQEDSAVYLCASPGLTLYGYTFGSGTRLTVV.

This clone was counted once. This sequence joins TRBV6-6 and TRBJ2-7; maybe TRBD1 (5 bases). CDR1 is MNHNY and CDR2 is SVGAGI in the germline V gene (reference sequence). The CDR3 runs to 15 residues. With 5 bases removed from V and 0 bases from J, the gap between germline ends came to 14 bases. DNA for the CDR3: TGTGCCAGCAGTGACAGCGACCGGAGCTCCTACGAGCAGTACTTC. It is translated as CASSDSDRSSYEQYF.